These T cell receptor beta chains were read from a single sample in a study of T cell responses to AZD1222 COVID-19 vaccine. Method: immunoSEQ multiplex PCR; TCRdb's copy keeps in-frame clones and lacks some. The data contain 150,000 to 200,000 clones, 90% to 95% of them singletons. Sequencing used peripheral blood, obtained 28 days after the second dose of the MenACWY control vaccine. The receptors shown here come from an adult who received the MenACWY meningococcal vaccine as a control. Each CDR3 is given with its conserved first and last residue. The D gene is left open where the match is weak. Rows may omit the clone size; those that give it use once, few, many or a size class.

d_call	v_call	clone_size	j_call	cdr3_aa	cdr3_nt
TRBD1	TRBV19	.	TRBJ1-3	CASSSPGTGTGNTIYF	TGTGCCAGTAGTTCTCCCGGGACAGGGACTGGAAACACCATATATTTT
.	TRBV19	.	TRBJ1-3	CASSIDGAYF	TGTGCCAGTAGTATAGATGGGGCATATTTT
TRBD1	TRBV28	.	TRBJ1-1	CASSLFQGGWFTEAFF	TGTGCCAGCAGTTTATTCCAAGGGGGCTGGTTCACTGAAGCTTTCTTT
TRBD1	TRBV10-3	.	TRBJ1-1	CATTAGGTTEAFF	TGTGCCACCACGGCAGGGGGAACGACTGAAGCTTTCTTT
.	TRBV7-2	.	TRBJ2-6	CASSLGGEAGANVLTF	TGTGCCAGCAGCTTAGGTGGGGAAGCTGGGGCCAACGTCCTGACTTTC
.	TRBV7-9	few	TRBJ2-1	CASSGDSYNEQFF	TGTGCCAGCAGCGGGGACTCCTACAATGAGCAGTTCTTC
.	TRBV5-4	.	TRBJ1-2	CASSSSGVVNYGYTF	TGTGCCAGCAGCTCGTCGGGGGTGGTCAACTATGGCTACACCTTC
.	TRBV7-3	once	TRBJ2-3	CASSLNPHGSTDTQYF	TGTGCCAGCAGCTTAAACCCCCACGGGAGCACAGATACGCAGTATTTT
.	TRBV5-1	.	TRBJ2-1	CASGDTETYNEQFF	TGCGCCAGCGGAGATACTGAGACCTACAATGAGCAGTTCTTC
.	TRBV15	.	TRBJ1-2	CATSRPIGGVRYGYTF	TGTGCCACCAGCAGGCCAATCGGCGGGGTCCGCTATGGCTACACCTTC
.	TRBV27	.	TRBJ2-1	CASSWLQGSSYNEQFF	TGTGCCAGCAGTTGGCTGCAGGGAAGCTCCTACAATGAGCAGTTCTTC
TRBD1	TRBV7-2	once	TRBJ2-7	CASSLGGQGVYEQYF	TGTGCCAGCAGCTTAGGGGGACAGGGGGTTTACGAGCAGTACTTC
.	TRBV5-1	.	TRBJ1-2	CASSLGDRGYTF	TGCGCCAGCAGCCTGGGAGACAGGGGCTACACCTTC
.	TRBV28	.	TRBJ2-2	CASSLTGEGGELFF	TGTGCCAGCAGCCTGACGGGAGAGGGCGGGGAGCTGTTTTTT
.	TRBV19	.	TRBJ2-1	CASSIAGARNEQFF	TGTGCCAGTAGTATAGCGGGAGCCCGCAATGAGCAGTTCTTC
.	TRBV28	.	TRBJ2-7	CASSFEADYYEQYF	TGTGCCAGCAGTTTTGAGGCGGACTACTACGAGCAGTACTTC
.	TRBV20-1	.	TRBJ2-5	CSAGLLQYF	TGCAGTGCTGGGCTTCTCCAGTACTTC
.	TRBV4-1	once	TRBJ2-4	CASSQEGRFRGIEPKNIQYF	TGCGCCAGCAGCCAAGAAGGAAGATTCAGGGGAATCGAGCCCAAAAACATTCAGTACTTC
TRBD2	TRBV6-2/TRBV6-3	.	TRBJ2-1	CASSSTSGVSSYNEQFF	TGTGCCAGCAGTTCGACTAGCGGGGTAAGCTCCTACAATGAGCAGTTCTTC
.	TRBV19	.	TRBJ1-4	CASHPGEGGEKLFF	TGTGCCAGCCATCCGGGCGAGGGAGGTGAAAAACTGTTTTTT
.	TRBV5-1	.	TRBJ2-1	CASSPTRDKVNEQFF	TGCGCCAGCAGCCCCACCCGGGACAAAGTCAATGAGCAGTTCTTC
.	TRBV2	.	TRBJ1-1	CASHERSVNTEAFF	TGTGCCAGCCATGAGCGGTCGGTGAACACTGAAGCTTTCTTT
.	TRBV6-5	once	TRBJ2-2	CASSPRRLGTGELFF	TGTGCCAGCAGTCCCCGCCGACTAGGGACCGGGGAGCTGTTTTTT
.	TRBV28	.	TRBJ1-5	CASSPRIEGNQPQHF	TGTGCCAGCAGTCCGAGAATCGAGGGTAATCAGCCCCAGCATTTT
.	TRBV9	.	TRBJ1-3	CASSVAVSGDYSGNTIYF	TGTGCCAGCAGCGTAGCAGTCTCCGGGGATTACTCTGGAAACACCATATATTTT
.	TRBV27	.	TRBJ1-1	CASSFLENTEAFF	TGTGCCAGCAGTTTCCTTGAGAACACTGAAGCTTTCTTT